A selection of T cell receptor beta chains follows, all from one sample in a study of T cell changes during pregnancy in multiple sclerosis. Profiling relied on immunoSEQ multiplex PCR, and the TCRdb table lists in-frame clones only, not all of them. The sample yields 60,000 to 85,000 clones, 80% to 95% seen once. The source was peripheral blood, collected after pregnancy. The receptors stem from a female donor in good health, enrolled as a control in a pregnancy study. Both conserved end residues are trimmed from each CDR3. The size entry is marked missing in some rows and otherwise reads once, few, many or a size class.

j_gene,abundance,v_gene,CDR3aa
TRBJ1-5,-,TRBV28,ASSLTGKVRGISNQPQH
TRBJ2-7,-,TRBV28,ASSKRTRENYEQY
TRBJ2-3,-,TRBV18,ASAEEGTTDTQY
TRBJ2-5,once,TRBV6-5,ASSYALAGGRETQY
TRBJ1-5,-,TRBV5-1,ASNMRDSNQPQH
TRBJ2-1,-,TRBV7-6,ASSQDSGGQSYNEQF
TRBJ1-4,-,TRBV30,AWSAGVLNEKLF
TRBJ2-5,-,TRBV19,ASSRSSGGGETQY
TRBJ1-1,-,TRBV28,ASSFQGARSNAF
TRBJ1-1,-,TRBV29-1,SVGTGSSGTEAF
TRBJ2-4,-,TRBV2,ASNPLAGGPSNIQY
TRBJ2-4,-,TRBV2,ASSEKSRPGRLAGGSKNIQY
TRBJ2-7,-,TRBV5-1,ASSFGRGDGEQY
TRBJ2-7,few,TRBV4-3,ASSQEPGQDGLILREQY
TRBJ1-2,-,TRBV6-5,ASSSVTPSYGYT
TRBJ1-1,-,TRBV9,ASSVGQGENTEAF
TRBJ2-6,-,TRBV6-1,ASSETIGTGANVLT
TRBJ1-6,-,TRBV11-2,ASSLGQLNSPLH
TRBJ2-7,-,TRBV2,ASSEGTGVVYEQY
TRBJ1-2,few,TRBV6-5,ASSYRTGEYT
TRBJ1-1,-,TRBV30,AWSRDWEAF
TRBJ1-5,-,TRBV28,ASSFSSNQPQH
TRBJ2-3,-,TRBV7-9,ASSSHPRGGNVADTQY
TRBJ2-5,-,TRBV5-4,ASSSKREWETQY
TRBJ2-1,-,TRBV27,ASRRGGNEQF
TRBJ1-6,once,TRBV19,ASSIDRVGSPLH
TRBJ2-1,-,TRBV7-2,ASSLAGGQVYNEQF
TRBJ1-4,few,TRBV28,ASSLAGELF
TRBJ2-5,few,TRBV6-5,ASLGRGLETQY
TRBJ2-3,-,TRBV4-3,ASSQEGGVQDTQY
TRBJ1-1,once,TRBV29-1,SVRGQRMNTEAF
TRBJ2-1,-,TRBV27,ASSLMAGGRNEQF
TRBJ2-6,-,TRBV7-8,ASSPSRPGTSGANVLT
TRBJ2-1,-,TRBV19,ASSYPRGIHNEQF
TRBJ1-1,-,TRBV9,ASSVGQRNTEAF
TRBJ1-5,-,TRBV11-2,ASSLVSGNQPQH
TRBJ2-1,-,TRBV29-1,SVVPGMGQYNEQF
TRBJ2-1,-,TRBV28,EIAGGNEQF
TRBJ2-4,once,TRBV6-5,ASSYSLGAKNIQY
TRBJ2-3,-,TRBV18,ASSPPMGQGTDTQY
TRBJ2-7,-,TRBV5-1,ASSLVDRYYEQY
TRBJ2-3,-,TRBV19,ASSGGAADTQY
TRBJ1-1,-,TRBV5-1,ASSLGGQLNTEAF
TRBJ1-5,-,TRBV2,ASRSQGSSQPQH
TRBJ2-1,-,TRBV6-6,ASVIGTNNEQF
TRBJ2-1,-,TRBV7-9,ASSLDRVGNEQF
TRBJ2-3,once,TRBV6-5,ASSASGFTDTQY
TRBJ1-2,-,TRBV15,ATSLTGADGYT
TRBJ1-1,-,TRBV9,ASSPGVGTEAF
TRBJ2-2,-,TRBV28,ASSLSPRGNTGELF
TRBJ2-7,once,TRBV5-4,ASSLALPGHIYEQY
TRBJ1-1,-,TRBV19,ASGQGRVNTEAF